Each of the 3 T cell receptor beta chains below was sequenced from the same sample in a study of T cell responses to AZD1222 COVID-19 vaccine. Using immunoSEQ multiplex PCR, the repertoire was profiled, and TCRdb retains in-frame clones only, with some absent. The sample carries over 95,000 clones, 90% to 95% recorded once. The sequences come from peripheral blood, collected on day 0 of AZD1222 vaccination. The receptors derive from an adult in good health.

A few counts support this clone. J is TRBJ2-7 and V is TRBV18; 7 nucleotides align to TRBD1. V gave up 3 bases and J gave up 1 base; unmatched junction bases: 3. From germline, CDR1 is KGHSH and CDR2 LQKENI. The CDR3 loop spans 14 amino acids. The CDR3 coding sequence is TGTGCCAGCTCACCTGGACAGGAATCCTACGAGCAGTACTTC. Protein: CASSPGQESYEQYF.

The V call is TRBV30, the J call TRBJ1-5, with D perhaps TRBD1 (6 bases). This CDR3 region has 13 residues. In germline, CDR1 is GTSNPN, CDR2 SVGIG (reference sequence). V lost 2 bases, J lost 4 bases, and 9 bases lay in between. The CDR3 DNA follows: TGTGCCTGGAGTTGGGACACAAATCAGCCCCAGCATTTT. It encodes CAWSWDTNQPQHF.

The J gene is TRBJ2-3, the V gene TRBV4-1; TRBD1 might be the D (6 bases). Germline lookup yields CDR1 MGHRA and CDR2 YSYEKL. The CDR3 contains 16 residues. Trimming cost V 1 base and J 2 bases, with 13 bases left between them. In DNA, the CDR3 is TGCGCCAGCAGCCAAGCCACAGGGCTAGACACAGATACGCAGTATTTT. As protein: CASSQATGLDTDTQYF.